The clone carrying this T cell receptor beta chain was found a few times. Its antigen is not known. One end of the junction does not line up with germline, which may come from a read error. This CDR3 region has 15 residues. The germline CDR1 and CDR2 sequences are SEHNR and FQNEAQ (reference sequence). Unique molecular identifiers were used to barcode this TCRbeta library. TCRdb ran MiXCR on the PCR reads and lists one entry per CDR3 protein. The sample consists of around 230,000 distinct CDR3 sequences, over 15% of them appearing once. The source of the sample is a study of T-cell reconstitution after alpha-beta-depleted transplantation in children. General study points: Several hundred rapidly expanded clones from non-depleted graft cells reportedly supplied alpha-beta T cells about two months post-transplant.

The sequencing here drew on PBMCs, mostly from graft donor cells, taken 360 days after TCRalphabeta/CD19-depleted stem cell transplant. The TCR originated in a male patient aged 2 to 10 who had a stem cell transplant for acute lymphoblastic leukemia, so the T cells may come from the graft donor. V gene TRBV7-9 combines with J gene TRBJ2-2, with D possibly matching TRBD2 (5 bases). This CDR3 is CASSLAKGNTGELFF. Written as DNA, the CDR3 is TGTGCCAGCAGCCTAGCAAAGGGGAACACCGGGGAGCTGTTTTTT.